These T cell receptor beta chains were read from a single sample in a study of T-cell memory formation after mild COVID-19. MiXCR, applied by TCRdb to the 5' RACE reads, yields one record per CDR3 protein. The table includes some 330,000 distinct CDR3 sequences, over 20% detected once. Sequenced: PBMCs or a T cell subset sorted from them (not recorded which). Every receptor here comes from an adult woman who had mild COVID-19 (a few samples of this study predate the infection). Cell type and time point are not known. Each CDR3 is given with its conserved first and last residue. The D gene is left open where the match is weak. Clone size appears in some rows only: once, few, many, or a class for an expanded clone.

d_call clone_size j_call v_call cdr3_aa cdr3_nt
- few TRBJ1-1 TRBV5-1 CASSHWGGLNTEAFF TGCGCCAGCAGCCATTGGGGGGGCCTTAACACTGAAGCTTTCTTT
TRBD1 few TRBJ2-7 TRBV18 CASSEGTAAAYEQYF TGTGCCAGCTCCGAAGGGACAGCGGCGGCCTACGAGCAGTACTTC
- few TRBJ1-1 TRBV27 CASSLSAHDEAFF TGTGCCAGCAGTTTATCGGCCCACGATGAAGCTTTCTTT
TRBD1 - TRBJ1-1 TRBV19 CASSIDQGGENTEAFF TGTGCCAGTAGTATAGACCAGGGGGGGGAGAACACTGAAGCTTTCTTT
- - TRBJ1-2 TRBV20-1 CSARATGGGYTF TGCAGTGCTAGGGCCACAGGCGGGGGCTACACCTTC
TRBD1 few TRBJ2-1 TRBV11-1 CASSPGTGELYNEQFF TGTGCCAGCAGCCCGGGGACAGGGGAACTTTACAATGAGCAGTTCTTC
TRBD2 few TRBJ2-1 TRBV6-2/TRBV6-3 CASSPAGTYNEQFF TGTGCCAGCAGTCCAGCGGGGACCTACAATGAGCAGTTCTTC
- - TRBJ2-2 TRBV11-2 CASSRGRHTGELFF TGTGCCAGCAGCCGCGGACGGCACACCGGGGAGCTGTTTTTT
- many TRBJ2-7 TRBV30 CAWNQGTVSYEQYF TGTGCCTGGAATCAGGGGACGGTATCCTACGAGCAGTACTTC
TRBD1 - TRBJ2-1 TRBV9 CASSAGGGTGDEQFF TGTGCCAGCAGCGCCGGAGGCGGGACAGGGGATGAGCAGTTCTTC
TRBD1 - TRBJ1-1 TRBV11-2 CASSLFGTANTEAFF TGTGCCAGCAGCTTATTTGGGACAGCGAACACTGAAGCTTTCTTT
- - TRBJ1-3 TRBV7-2 CASSLGWGSGNTIYF TGTGCCAGCAGCTTAGGATGGGGATCTGGAAACACCATATATTTT
TRBD1 - TRBJ2-5 TRBV24-1 CATSDGGQGLTETQYF TGTGCCACCAGTGATGGGGGACAGGGTCTGACAGAGACCCAGTACTTC
- - TRBJ1-5 TRBV7-6 CASSPGGPPNQPQHF TGTGCCAGCAGCCCTGGGGGGCCACCCAATCAGCCCCAGCATTTT
TRBD2 few TRBJ2-1 TRBV7-2 CASKTEASGSPEQFF TGTGCCAGCAAAACAGAGGCTAGCGGGAGTCCTGAGCAGTTCTTC
TRBD2 few TRBJ2-3 TRBV12-3/TRBV12-4 CASSFLAGGPTGTDTQYF TGTGCCAGCAGTTTCCTCGCGGGGGGGCCGACAGGAACAGATACGCAGTATTTT
- few TRBJ1-1 TRBV5-1 CASSLDRVVAEAFF TGCGCCAGCAGCTTGGACAGGGTTGTTGCTGAAGCTTTCTTT
- - TRBJ2-5 TRBV29-1 CSVVEQGGQETQYF TGCAGCGTTGTGGAACAGGGAGGCCAAGAGACCCAGTACTTC
TRBD2 few TRBJ2-5 TRBV12-3/TRBV12-4 CASSAGTNPFWQSETQYF TGTGCCAGCAGTGCCGGGACTAACCCCTTTTGGCAATCCGAGACCCAGTACTTC
TRBD1 - TRBJ2-2 TRBV5-1 CASSREPSDRGRGELFF TGCGCCAGCAGCCGCGAACCCTCGGACAGGGGGCGGGGGGAGCTGTTTTTT
- few TRBJ2-6 TRBV12-3/TRBV12-4 CASSLRAGALSGANVLTF TGTGCCAGCAGTTTAAGGGCAGGGGCCCTCTCTGGGGCCAACGTCCTGACTTTC
TRBD1 few TRBJ2-3 TRBV7-2 CASSRDRGDTDTQYF TGTGCCAGCAGTCGAGACAGGGGAGACACAGATACGCAGTATTTT
TRBD2 many TRBJ2-3 TRBV6-1 CASSELAGGPDTQYF TGTGCCAGCAGTGAATTAGCGGGAGGGCCAGATACGCAGTATTTT
TRBD2 - TRBJ2-3 TRBV7-3 CASSPKVVSSGASTDTQYF TGTGCCAGCAGCCCGAAGGTCGTTTCTAGCGGGGCTAGCACAGATACGCAGTATTTT
TRBD1 - TRBJ2-3 TRBV20-1 CSAKSPGQGSPDTQYF TGCAGTGCTAAATCACCGGGACAGGGGTCTCCAGATACGCAGTATTTT
TRBD1 - TRBJ2-7 TRBV4-3 CASSQDPRDSYEQYF TGCGCCAGCAGCCAAGATCCTCGGGACAGCTACGAGCAGTACTTC
- few TRBJ2-7 TRBV7-9 CASSAASYYEQYF TGTGCCAGCAGCGCCGCAAGTTACTACGAGCAGTACTTC
TRBD1 - TRBJ2-2 TRBV18 CASSRTGWNTGELFF TGTGCCAGCTCACGGACAGGTTGGAACACCGGGGAGCTGTTTTTT
- few TRBJ2-7 TRBV11-2 CASSLEWDGFEQYF TGTGCCAGCAGCTTAGAGTGGGACGGATTCGAGCAGTACTTC
- - TRBJ1-5 TRBV20-1 CSAVGGNQPQHF TGCAGTGCGGTAGGGGGGAATCAGCCCCAGCATTTT
- few TRBJ2-5 TRBV29-1 CSVDDWGGGETQYF TGCAGCGTTGACGACTGGGGGGGCGGAGAGACCCAGTACTTC
- - TRBJ2-3 TRBV29-1 CSVEDPAADTQYF TGCAGCGTTGAAGATCCCGCCGCAGATACGCAGTATTTT
- - TRBJ1-3 TRBV2 CASSVGVSGNTIYF TGTGCCAGCAGTGTTGGGGTGTCTGGAAACACCATATATTTT
- once TRBJ2-2 TRBV6-1 CASSELAGTNTGELFF TGTGCCAGCAGTGAACTAGCAGGGACGAACACCGGGGAGCTGTTTTTT
- - TRBJ1-2 TRBV12-3/TRBV12-4 CASSYSTAANYGYTF TGTGCCAGCAGCTATTCGACAGCAGCTAACTATGGCTACACCTTC
TRBD2 few TRBJ2-3 TRBV12-3/TRBV12-4 CASTSRTSGRDTQYF TGTGCCAGCACCTCAAGAACTAGCGGGCGGGATACGCAGTATTTT
TRBD1 - TRBJ2-1 TRBV6-1 CASSGRDRVWNEQFF TGTGCCAGCAGTGGCCGGGACAGGGTCTGGAATGAGCAGTTCTTC
- - TRBJ2-1 TRBV12-3/TRBV12-4 CASTLRGSISSYNEQFF TGTGCCAGCACCCTGAGGGGGTCCATTAGCTCCTACAATGAGCAGTTCTTC
TRBD1 few TRBJ1-1 TRBV6-5 CASRSGGILNTEAFF TGTGCCAGCAGGTCAGGGGGAATCTTGAACACTGAAGCTTTCTTT
- few TRBJ1-6 TRBV2 CASSEQRRDSPLHF TGTGCCAGCAGTGAACAGCGGCGAGATTCACCCCTCCACTTT
TRBD2 - TRBJ2-3 TRBV12-3/TRBV12-4 CASSPRTSGGARASDTQYF TGTGCCAGCAGTCCTCGGACTAGCGGGGGGGCCCGGGCGTCAGATACGCAGTATTTT
TRBD2 few TRBJ2-5 TRBV24-1 CATSDPGGPETQYF TGTGCCACCAGTGACCCGGGGGGGCCGGAGACCCAGTACTTC
TRBD2 - TRBJ2-3 TRBV2 CASGSSGTDTQYF TGTGCCAGCGGGTCTAGCGGGACAGATACGCAGTATTTT
TRBD1 - TRBJ1-1 TRBV12-3/TRBV12-4 CASSRAGGWNTEAFF TGTGCCAGCAGTCGCGCAGGGGGTTGGAACACTGAAGCTTTCTTT
- - TRBJ2-1 TRBV20-1 CSAIRNEQFF TGCAGTGCTATCCGCAATGAGCAGTTCTTC
TRBD2 few TRBJ2-5 TRBV3-1 CASSQPALAGGPRETQYF TGTGCCAGCAGCCAGCCAGCACTAGCGGGAGGGCCCAGAGAGACCCAGTACTTC
TRBD2 - TRBJ2-1 TRBV9 CASSPQGLVNEQFF TGTGCCAGCAGCCCCCAAGGACTAGTAAATGAGCAGTTCTTC
- - TRBJ1-2 TRBV7-2 CASSSSLIPIGYTF TGTGCCAGCAGCTCCAGTCTCATCCCAATTGGCTACACCTTC
- - TRBJ2-7 TRBV6-2/TRBV6-3 CASSSYLQGHEQYF TGTGCCAGCAGTTCGTATCTACAGGGACACGAGCAGTACTTC
- few TRBJ2-7 TRBV15 CATSRVRRASYEQYF TGTGCCACCAGCAGAGTTCGCAGGGCCTCCTACGAGCAGTACTTC
- many TRBJ1-1 TRBV24-1 CATREGNTEAFF TGTGCCACCAGGGAGGGAAACACTGAAGCTTTCTTT
TRBD2 many TRBJ2-5 TRBV5-1 CASSLGLAGGQETQYF TGCGCCAGCAGCTTGGGACTAGCGGGAGGGCAAGAGACCCAGTACTTC
- - TRBJ2-1 TRBV20-1 CSARVPGRYNEQFF TGCAGTGCTAGAGTCCCAGGGAGATACAATGAGCAGTTCTTC
- few TRBJ1-2 TRBV4-3 CASSQDLFKTGKDYGYTF TGCGCCAGCAGCCAAGATCTTTTTAAAACAGGGAAAGACTATGGCTACACCTTC
- - TRBJ2-3 TRBV7-9 CASSPGWGLTDTQYF TGTGCCAGCAGCCCGGGTTGGGGTCTAACAGATACGCAGTATTTT